Below are 5 T cell receptor beta chains sequenced from a single sample in a study of control samples from healthy donors and cancer patients. Libraries were prepared by immunoSEQ multiplex PCR; TCRdb keeps only in-frame clonotypes and omits some of them. The sample has about 130,000 clones, roughly 94% seen once. The sequencing sample was made of PBMCs. These receptors originate from a man between 60 and 75 years old with colorectal cancer.

This chain connects TRBV6-5 to TRBJ1-1; D is perhaps TRBD1 (5 bases). Trimming cost V 8 bases and J 3 bases, with 16 bases left between them. CDR3 length equals 14 residues. CDR1 MNHEY and CDR2 SVGAGI come from the germline V gene. CDR3 coding DNA: TGTGCCAGCTTGGGGCGGGGCAAACACACTGAAGCTTTCTTT. It yields the protein CASLGRGKHTEAFF.

This clone was seen a single time. J is TRBJ2-5 and V is TRBV3-1 (or the pseudogene TRBV3-2), with 11 bases that match TRBD2. The V gene's germline CDR1 is LGHDT and CDR2 YNNKEL (reference sequence). The CDR3 is 17 amino acids. With V trimmed by 4 bases and J by 4 bases, 11 bases remained unmatched. CDR3 DNA: TGTGCCAGCAGCCTTGGTTGGCTAGCGGGGGGCCGAGAGACCCAGTACTTC. This sequence encodes CASSLGWLAGGRETQYF.

The rearrangement joins TRBV5-1 to TRBJ2-7, with TRBD1 matching over 8 bases. V was pared by 4 bases and J by 1 base, with 10 bases of the junction left unmatched. Germline V gives CDR1 SGHRS, CDR2 YFSETQ. The CDR3 runs to 16 residues. The CDR3 DNA reads TGCGCCAGCAGCGCTGGACAGGGATTGCGTTCCTACGAGCAGTACTTC. Its translation is CASSAGQGLRSYEQYF.

This clone was detected only once. The chain links TRBV7-2 to TRBJ2-7, with D possibly called TRBD1 or TRBD2 (5 bases each). This CDR3 has 15 residues. Germline V gene lookup returns CDR1 SGHTA and CDR2 FQGNSA. Trimming took 5 bases from V and 3 from J, leaving 17 bases between them. Here the CDR3 reads CASSPTRGISYEQYF. The DNA of the CDR3 is TGTGCCAGCAGCCCTACTAGGGGTATAAGCTACGAGCAGTACTTC.

The V and J genes are TRBV19 and TRBJ1-6; TRBD1 agrees at 7 bases. V lost 6 bases and J lost 0; bases outside the gene matches: 8. The CDR3 has 17 residues. The germline gives CDR1 LNHDA, CDR2 SQIVND (reference sequence). CDR3 nucleotide sequence: TGTGCCAGTAGGCCACAGGGGACATTCTCCTATAATTCACCCCTCCACTTT. It specifies CASRPQGTFSYNSPLHF.